This T cell receptor (beta chain) was documented in a study of T cell responses to AZD1222 COVID-19 vaccine. About the research overall: Pooling of second doses given at about 4 or about 12 weeks was done.

As concerns this clone: Its matching antigen is unknown.

Data came from immunoSEQ multiplex PCR; TCRdb stores just in-frame clones and leaves some out. The sample yields more than 110,000 clones, around 90% seen once. The V and J ends lost 7 bases and 4 bases, in that order; junction bases with no gene match: 4. Per the germline V gene, CDR1 is SGHTA and CDR2 is FQGNSA. The CDR3 spans 13 residues. Study-level results: At baseline, just a handful of AZD1222 recipients tested seropositive. The study found Spike-specific TCR breadth and depth rose after two AZD1222 doses.

The chain recombines TRBV7-2 with TRBJ1-5; 7 bases match TRBD1. This specimen was peripheral blood, taken on day 0 of AZD1222 vaccination. The receptor comes from an adult in good health. CDR3: CASTLQGNQPQHF. The DNA of the CDR3 is TGTGCCAGCACACTACAGGGGAATCAGCCCCAGCATTTT.